The 18 T cell receptor beta chains in this list originate from one sample, sequenced in a study of shared clonotypes between healthy human individuals. Clones were read by immunoSEQ multiplex PCR, and TCRdb kept only the in-frame ones, dropping some. The data hold approximately 530,000 clones, with 90% to 96% observed a single time. Source material: naive CD4+ T cells sorted from blood. Subset in this sample: CD45RA+ positively selected. Receptors originate from a woman aged 25-40 years in good health.

CDR3 residues: CASSTWDSTDTQYF. The CDR3 region has the DNA TGTGCCAGCAGCACATGGGACAGCACAGATACGCAGTATTTT. The chain carries TRBV9 and TRBJ2-3, with D perhaps being TRBD1 or TRBD2 (5 bases each). The CDR3 contains 14 residues. The V gene's germline CDR1 is SGDLS and CDR2 YYNGEE. Deletions cut 4 bases from V and 0 bases from J, with 9 bases between.

The rearrangement joins TRBV6-6 to TRBJ1-2; tentative D call: TRBD1 (5 bases). The ends were cut back, 6 bases at V and 2 bases at J, with 13 bases in the middle. There are 14 residues in the CDR3. Per the germline V gene, CDR1 is MNHNY and CDR2 is SVGAGI (reference sequence). This chain's CDR3 is CASSPTQGNYGYTF. The CDR3 nucleotides are TGTGCCAGCAGCCCTACGCAGGGCAACTATGGCTACACCTTC.

The chain links TRBV9 to TRBJ2-7, with TRBD1 matching 7 bases. CDR1 SGDLS and CDR2 YYNGEE come from the germline V gene. V shed 0 bases and J 6 bases; nucleotides not matched to a gene: 6. The CDR3 is made up of 14 amino acids. Here the CDR3 reads CASSVGDRVSEQYF. The CDR3 DNA follows: TGTGCCAGCAGCGTAGGTGACAGGGTAAGCGAGCAGTACTTC.

The CDR3 DNA reads TGTGCCAGCAGCAAAGTACCGGGTCCGAGCACCGGGGAGCTGTTTTTT. Protein: CASSKVPGPSTGELFF. The chain couples TRBV21-1 to TRBJ2-2; no DNA check was done on the table's D call, TRBD2. TRBV21-1 is classified as a pseudogene. The CDR3 is made up of 16 amino acids.

This clone was detected once. The chain's CDR3 is CASSSPTGEKLFF. CDR3 nucleotides: TGTGCCAGCAGTTCCCCGACTGGTGAAAAACTGTTTTTT. The chain is built from TRBV28 and TRBJ1-4; D call uncertain. Trimming removed 4 bases at V and 7 bases at J, with 10 bases between. CDR1 is MDHEN and CDR2 is SYDVKM in the germline V gene. The CDR3 is made up of 13 amino acids.

The chain joins TRBV5-1 to TRBJ1-4, with D uncertain. Germline values: CDR1 SGHRS, CDR2 YFSETQ. This CDR3 comprises 15 residues. Trimming removed 4 bases from V and 14 bases from J, with 24 bases in between. As DNA, the CDR3 is TGCGCCAGCAGCCCGTCAACCGGACCGTCAACGGGCCTGTTTTTT. It yields the protein CASSPSTGPSTGLFF.

As concerns this clone: This sample includes further DNA sequences coding for the same CDR3. The chain links TRBV5-1 to TRBJ2-7; D unclear. Trimming took 0 bases from V and 1 from J, leaving 5 bases between them. Germline V gene sequence: CDR1 SGHRS, CDR2 YFSETQ. CDR3 size: 13 residues. This CDR3 reads CASSLDPSYEQYF. CDR3 nucleotides: TGCGCCAGCAGCTTGGACCCGTCCTACGAGCAGTACTTC.

The chain uses TRBV28 and TRBJ1-2; D remains unclear. From germline, CDR1 is MDHEN and CDR2 SYDVKM. V was cut by 7 bases and J by 2 bases, with 23 bases left in between. The CDR3 is 17 amino acids. The CDR3 spells CASTRGGTVPRNYGYTF. The CDR3 DNA reads TGTGCCAGCACCAGAGGAGGTACGGTGCCAAGAAACTATGGCTACACCTTC.

V usage is TRBV19 and J usage is TRBJ2-5, with 11 bases identical to TRBD2. Trimming at V came to 4 bases and at J to 4 bases, leaving 14 bases not matched to a gene. CDR1 is LNHDA, CDR2 SQIVND, per germline (reference sequence). The CDR3 contains 18 residues. In DNA form, the CDR3 reads TGTGCCAGTAGTACCACTAGCGGGAGTAGAGTGAGGGGAGAGACCCAGTACTTC. As protein: CASSTTSGSRVRGETQYF.

This CDR3 is CASFSRRATQYF. The CDR3 region has the DNA TGTGCCAGCTTCAGTAGGCGAGCGACCCAGTACTTC. The chain combines TRBV6-1 with TRBJ2-5, with D unresolved. This CDR3 has 12 amino acids. Germline V lookup: CDR1 MNHNS, CDR2 SASEGT. Trimming removed 8 bases at V and 7 bases at J, with 14 bases between.

This chain connects TRBV19 to TRBJ2-7; 8 bases are a match to TRBD1. The CDR3 consists of 14 residues. The junction had 5 bases not matched to a gene; V was cut back by 4 bases and J by 3 bases. Germline V lookup: CDR1 LNHDA, CDR2 SQIVND (reference sequence). The CDR3 spells CASSTGTGRYEQYF. The DNA for the CDR3 is TGTGCCAGTAGTACGGGGACAGGCCGCTACGAGCAGTACTTC.

The chain couples TRBV2 to TRBJ1-5; D may be TRBD1 (5 bases). The CDR3 loop spans 13 amino acids. The germline V and J ends were trimmed by 8 bases and 0 bases, with 8 bases remaining between them. CDR1 is SNHLY, CDR2 FYNNEI, per germline. The CDR3 nucleotides are TGTGCCAGCGCAGGGTTTAGCAATCAGCCCCAGCATTTT. This gives the protein CASAGFSNQPQHF.

This chain joins TRBV7-7 and TRBJ2-3; weak D call: TRBD2 (6 bases). CDR1 and CDR2 from the germline V gene are SSHAT and FNYEAQ (reference sequence). Trimming left V 3 bases short and J 1 base short, with 8 bases between. CDR3 length: 14 residues. The CDR3 here is CASSFGGGTDTQYF. The CDR3 DNA follows: TGTGCCAGCAGCTTTGGCGGGGGCACAGATACGCAGTATTTT.

The CDR3 nucleotides read TGTGCCAGCAGCTTGATCACCGGGGTCGGGGAGACCCAGTACTTC. Encoded protein: CASSLITGVGETQYF. The chain is built from TRBV5-5 and TRBJ2-5; D is possibly TRBD2 (5 bases). Per the germline V gene, CDR1 is SGHKS and CDR2 is YYEKEE (reference sequence). There are 15 residues in the CDR3. The V end was cut by 1 base, the J end by 5 bases, with 15 bases between.

V and J are TRBV7-9 and TRBJ2-1, with 7 bases identical to TRBD1. The J segment lost 8 bases and the V segment lost 5 bases, leaving 15 bases of the junction unmatched. Germline V gene lookup returns CDR1 SEHNR and CDR2 FQNEAQ (reference sequence). The CDR3 is 16 residues long. In DNA form, the CDR3 reads TGTGCCAGCAGCGAAGGGGGCAGGGGTGAGGTCGATGAGCAGTTCTTC. Amino acids: CASSEGGRGEVDEQFF.

This chain links TRBV28 with TRBJ2-7, with a tentative D call TRBD1 (5 bases). The germline V and J ends were trimmed by 3 bases and 2 bases, with 17 bases remaining between them. Germline CDR1 and CDR2: MDHEN and SYDVKM. The CDR3 extends over 16 amino acids. CDR3 amino acids: CASSFHLRQGTYEQYF. CDR3 bases: TGTGCCAGCAGTTTTCATCTTCGGCAGGGCACCTACGAGCAGTACTTC.

This chain uses TRBV19 with TRBJ2-5; 7 nucleotides align to TRBD1. Germline CDR1 and CDR2: LNHDA and SQIVND (reference sequence). The CDR3 length is 15 residues. V lost 4 bases, J lost 5 bases, and 10 bases stayed unmatched. The CDR3 DNA follows: TGTGCCAGTAGTACAACGAGGGGGCAAAGGGAGACCCAGTACTTC. It translates to CASSTTRGQRETQYF.

The gene calls are TRBV28 and TRBJ1-2; TRBD1 matches at 10 bases. The V gene's germline CDR1 is MDHEN and CDR2 SYDVKM. CDR3 size: 14 residues. The V segment lost 6 bases and the J segment 7 bases; nucleotides outside the gene matches: 8. CDR3 nucleotides: TGTGCCAGCAGGGTTGACAGGGGGCTCTCTGGCTACACCTTC. It encodes CASRVDRGLSGYTF.